This T cell receptor (beta chain) was identified in a study of blood T cell repertoires in COVID-19. Background on the study: Acute and convalescent COVID-19 specimens originated in the United States, Italy and Spain. PBMCs, B-cell-depleted T cells, or T cells provided the cDNA or gDNA that made up the material.

The length of the CDR3 is 14 residues. Germline V gene data show CDR1 as SGHTA and CDR2 as FQGNSA. The V end was cut by 1 base, the J end by 4 bases, with 7 bases between. Recovered Cohort 3 donors showed two negative PCRs, clearance, or symptom resolution. The repertoire was sequenced with immunoSEQ multiplex PCR; TCRdb's copy has only in-frame clones and lacks some. Of about 220,000 clones in the sample, 65% to 85% are singletons; the top ten hold about 7%. Sequencing used PBMCs or T cells enriched from blood (not recorded which). The sequence derives from a woman aged 40-49 years who had recovered from COVID-19. The genes are TRBV7-2 and TRBJ2-2; tentative D call: TRBD1 (5 bases). This chain's CDR3 is CASSLVRGTGELFF. In nucleotides, the CDR3 is TGTGCCAGCAGCTTAGTTAGGGGCACCGGGGAGCTGTTTTTT.